This T cell receptor (beta chain) is drawn from a study of shared clonotypes between healthy human individuals (dated by TCRdb to the early 2020s). Background on the whole study: Two women and a few men aged 18 to 49 years were included in the cohort. For each donor, CD4 naive and CD4 memory were each run on three plates, CD8 naive on two plates, and CD8 memory on one plate. The study deeply sequenced blood TCR repertoires of about 5 healthy adults to estimate repertoire size and the extent of clonotype sharing between individuals. To increase sequencing depth and limit assay-specific biases, TCR repertoire library preparation and sequencing were carried out by different laboratories using diverse techniques. Per donor, leukapheresis produced somewhere between about 0.9 and 9.5 billion PBMCs. Here is what the overall study found, with its caveats: Pairwise subsampling led to the expectation that sequencing depth would affect the degree of clonotype sharing among donors. Higher generation probabilities were observed for clonotypes shared by all four sorted-subset donors than for non-shared clonotypes. Estimated clonotype richness was generally larger for naive than for memory subsets. Because the study included a small number of donors, the genetic and exposure-history diversity represented was limited. Roughly 5.2% of naive CD4, around 3.6% of naive CD8, approximately 2% of memory CD4, and around 0.4% of memory CD8 clonotypes were shared across a handful of donors. Rarefaction of sorted-subset datasets indicated incomplete sequencing despite the large sequencing depth. Sampling was restricted to blood, and TCR repertoires in tissue are likely to differ from TCR repertoires in blood.

Using the deep immunoSEQ assay, TCR CDR3 regions were amplified from genomic DNA by multiplex PCR. Extracted genomic DNA from each cell subset was spread evenly across all wells of several immunoSEQ 96-well plates, with each plate serving as a replicate. Each replicate PCR for sorted subsets received about 220 ng genomic DNA, equal to tens of thousands of T cell genomes. The purified libraries were quantified using a Qubit 3.0 fluorometer, sized with a Bioanalyzer 2100, and then quantified again using the KAPA Library Quantification kit. Every immunoSEQ 96-well plate was sequenced on a separate single-read 150-cycle Illumina NextSeq 550 flow cell. In the authors' own workflow: The immunoSEQ output contained only junctional sequences without quality scores, so filtering could not match that applied to full-length reads. To assign V/J genes and CDR3, sequences were annotated against IMGT germline references using PyIR, a Python wrapper for IgBLAST v1.9. Any read was removed if the V/J assignment was weak (E-value above 1e-6), the CDR3 was missing, or the read contained stop codons, out-of-frame junctions, or ambiguous translated residues. A V3J clonotype was defined by an identical inferred V gene, J gene, and CDR3 amino acid sequence. Percentage overlap between repertoires was calculated by dividing the number of shared unique clonotypes by the size of the smaller repertoire. Three approaches were used to assess repertoire richness: RTK rarefaction, the Chao1 estimator, and Recon v2.1 estimates of unobserved clonotypes. For all TCRbeta clonotypes obtained by the gDNA method from a few donors, generation probabilities were computed with OLGA. The clones in this table, taken by TCRdb from immuneACCESS, are in-frame only. Not every clone is retained; where verified, under half of the shortfall comes from an unresolved V gene, and the cause of the rest is unknown. That table furnishes V, J and clone size, whereas the DNA furnished D and trimming. The sample table lists about 2.5 million clones, approximately 90% of them with a count of one. Jointly, the top ten make up around 0.35% of the sample.

From the cysteine up to the phenylalanine, the CDR3 has a length of 15 residues. Of the read, only the CDR3 DNA is kept; its 45 bases are in frame from base 1. V lost 4 bases and J lost 4 bases; the stretch between them is 13 bases long. In the germline V gene, CDR1 corresponds to MGHDK and CDR2 to SYGVNS. With respect to this clone: Its antigen is currently not known. No clone much larger than this one lies a single base away; base qualities are absent.

The donors were healthy, HIV-negative adults with no recently reported acute infections or vaccinations. Every donor was a Caucasian adult residing in Nashville, Tennessee, USA. CD4+ T cells were enriched through magnetic negative selection, after which naive cells were positively selected on CD45RA and the remaining negative fraction served as the memory subset. Blood was obtained by leukapheresis, after which PBMCs were separated by Ficoll-Histopaque density gradient centrifugation and cryopreserved in liquid nitrogen vapor phase. Purity and quantity of every magnetically sorted T cell population were checked by analytical flow cytometry. Each sorted fraction had its genomic DNA isolated and then quantified by UV absorbance on a Nanodrop 2000c.

This clonotype originated in a man aged 18 to 29 in good health. Some clones in this sample may be carry-over from other donors' samples. The rearrangement combines TRBV25-1 with TRBJ1-4; the D gene assignment is ambiguous. Sequenced sample: naive CD4+ T cells from PBMCs. What this sample's cell subset or site label stands for: CD45RA+ positively selected. The nucleotides read TGTGCCAGCAGTGTAAACCGCCCTATTAATGAAAAACTGTTTTTT. It translates as CASSVNRPINEKLFF.